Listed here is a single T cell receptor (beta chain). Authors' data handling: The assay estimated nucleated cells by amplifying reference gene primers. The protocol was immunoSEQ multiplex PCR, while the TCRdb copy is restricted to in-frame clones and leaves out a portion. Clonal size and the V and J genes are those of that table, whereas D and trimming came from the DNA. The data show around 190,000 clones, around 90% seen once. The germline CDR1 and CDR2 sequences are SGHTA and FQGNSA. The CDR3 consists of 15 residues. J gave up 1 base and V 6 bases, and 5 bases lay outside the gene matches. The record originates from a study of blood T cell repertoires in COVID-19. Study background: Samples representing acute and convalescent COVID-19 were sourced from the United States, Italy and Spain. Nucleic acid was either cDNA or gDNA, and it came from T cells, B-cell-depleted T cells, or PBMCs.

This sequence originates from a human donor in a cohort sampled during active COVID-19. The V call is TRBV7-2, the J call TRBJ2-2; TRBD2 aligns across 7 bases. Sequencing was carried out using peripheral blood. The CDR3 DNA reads TGTGCCAGCAGAGGGAGGGCCTTGAACACCGGGGAGCTGTTTTTT. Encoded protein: CASRGRALNTGELFF.